The rows below give T cell receptor beta chains drawn from one sample of a study of T cells after yellow fever vaccination. Each CDR3 protein gets one entry after TCRdb re-called the 5' RACE reads with MiXCR. The sample shows some 300,000 distinct CDR3 sequences, around 11% of them seen only once. The input for sequencing was CD4+ T cells sorted from PBMCs, taken 45 days after the yellow fever booster vaccination. The receptors here all came from a man aged 18 to 30 who received the YFV17D yellow fever vaccine. Both conserved end residues are part of each CDR3. Fields, in order: CDR3 protein, CDR3 DNA, D gene, clone size, V gene, CDR3 length, J gene. A D gene is named only where the DNA matches it firmly. Only some rows state a clone size, as once, few, many or a class for expanded clones.

CASSQELRGWNEQFF	TGTGCCAGCAGCCAGGAGTTGCGGGGGTGGAATGAGCAGTTCTTC	TRBD2	.	TRBV3-1	15	TRBJ2-1
CSARMGNSPLHF	TGCAGTGCTAGGATGGGGAATTCACCCCTCCACTTT	.	few	TRBV20-1	12	TRBJ1-6
CASSLGGQHTGELFF	TGTGCCAGCAGCCTGGGGGGACAACACACCGGGGAGCTGTTTTTT	.	many	TRBV5-5	15	TRBJ2-2
CASSESLGMLNTGELFF	TGTGCCAGCAGTGAATCGTTGGGGATGCTGAACACCGGGGAGCTGTTTTTT	.	once	TRBV2	17	TRBJ2-2
CASSPTGLSPLHF	TGTGCCAGCAGTCCAACAGGGTTATCACCCCTCCACTTT	.	many	TRBV6-6	13	TRBJ1-6
CASSFQGAYEQFF	TGTGCCAGCAGCTTTCAGGGGGCGTATGAGCAGTTCTTC	TRBD1	.	TRBV5-6	13	TRBJ2-1
CSAPSPGQGTDTQYF	TGCAGTGCACCTTCCCCGGGACAGGGCACAGATACGCAGTATTTT	TRBD1	few	TRBV20-1	15	TRBJ2-3
CAGSASGNTGELFF	TGCGCCGGCAGCGCCAGTGGGAACACCGGGGAGCTGTTTTTT	.	.	TRBV5-1	14	TRBJ2-2
CASSRDRVAGSTQYF	TGTGCCAGCAGTCGGGACAGGGTTGCAGGTAGTACGCAGTATTTT	TRBD1	few	TRBV6-2/TRBV6-3	15	TRBJ2-3
CASSHGVNGEQFF	TGTGCCAGCAGTCACGGGGTCAACGGAGAGCAGTTCTTC	.	few	TRBV6-5	13	TRBJ2-1
CSVEASGNEQYF	TGCAGCGTTGAAGCGAGCGGTAACGAGCAGTACTTC	.	.	TRBV29-1	12	TRBJ2-7
CASSLADGPGELFF	TGTGCCAGCAGTTTAGCGGATGGACCCGGGGAGCTGTTTTTT	.	few	TRBV28	14	TRBJ2-2
CASTPSGAKDTQYF	TGTGCCAGCACCCCTAGCGGGGCGAAGGATACGCAGTATTTT	TRBD2	many	TRBV25-1	14	TRBJ2-3
CASRKQSGELFF	TGTGCCAGCAGGAAACAGTCCGGGGAGCTGTTTTTT	.	.	TRBV6-6	12	TRBJ2-2
CASSIRGNPPDTQYF	TGTGCCAGCAGCATAAGGGGCAACCCACCAGATACGCAGTATTTT	.	many	TRBV7-3	15	TRBJ2-3
CASSLVQTQYF	TGCGCCAGCAGCTTGGTACAGACCCAGTACTTC	.	many	TRBV5-1	11	TRBJ2-5
CASSQEIEGWETQYF	TGCGCCAGCAGCCAAGAGATCGAGGGGTGGGAGACCCAGTACTTC	.	many	TRBV4-3	15	TRBJ2-5
CATGADPHEQYF	TGTGCCACCGGCGCCGACCCCCACGAGCAGTACTTC	.	.	TRBV10-3	12	TRBJ2-7
CASSSGQHYSNQPQHF	TGTGCCAGCAGTTCGGGACAGCACTATAGCAATCAGCCCCAGCATTTT	TRBD1	.	TRBV6-6	16	TRBJ1-5
CASSPVGGGLAGSTDTQYF	TGTGCCAGCAGCCCCGTGGGGGGGGGACTAGCGGGGAGCACAGATACGCAGTATTTT	TRBD2	.	TRBV7-3	19	TRBJ2-3
CASSPLGGHEQFF	TGTGCCAGCAGCCCTCTGGGGGGGCATGAGCAGTTCTTC	.	.	TRBV6-2/TRBV6-3	13	TRBJ2-1
CASSPPGVDTQYF	TGTGCCAGCAGCCCACCGGGGGTGGATACGCAGTATTTT	.	few	TRBV6-5	13	TRBJ2-3
CASSATASDTEAFF	TGTGCCAGCAGCGCGACAGCGTCTGACACTGAAGCTTTCTTT	.	.	TRBV7-2	14	TRBJ1-1
CASSLAGTSGLGTDTQYF	TGCGCCAGCAGCTTGGCCGGGACTAGCGGACTCGGCACAGATACGCAGTATTTT	TRBD2	.	TRBV5-1	18	TRBJ2-3
CASSSMGLDTQYF	TGTGCCAGCAGCTCAATGGGGCTGGATACGCAGTATTTT	.	few	TRBV6-6	13	TRBJ2-3
CASSARRLYGYTF	TGTGCCAGCAGCGCTCGCCGTCTCTATGGCTACACCTTC	.	.	TRBV5-6	13	TRBJ1-2
CASADSFREKLFF	TGTGCCAGCGCTGACAGCTTTCGGGAAAAACTGTTTTTT	.	few	TRBV25-1	13	TRBJ1-4
CASSWRASGSTDTQYF	TGCGCCAGCAGCTGGCGGGCTAGCGGGAGCACAGATACGCAGTATTTT	TRBD2	few	TRBV5-1	16	TRBJ2-3
CASSLQGSSGLDTQYF	TGTGCCAGCAGCTTACAGGGGTCGTCGGGACTAGATACGCAGTATTTT	.	few	TRBV7-2	16	TRBJ2-3
CASSLFRTSGGATDTQYF	TGTGCCAGCAGCTTATTCCGCACTAGCGGGGGGGCCACAGATACGCAGTATTTT	TRBD2	few	TRBV7-2	18	TRBJ2-3
CASSPWASWENTIYF	TGTGCCAGCAGCCCCTGGGCCAGTTGGGAAAACACCATATATTTT	.	few	TRBV14	15	TRBJ1-3
CASSTGVYEQYF	TGTGCCAGCAGCACGGGAGTTTACGAGCAGTACTTC	.	few	TRBV5-6	12	TRBJ2-7
CASSLGREVVGELFF	TGTGCCAGCAGCTTGGGTAGGGAGGTCGTCGGGGAGCTGTTTTTT	.	few	TRBV11-2	15	TRBJ2-2
CSARDRQGGTDTQYF	TGCAGTGCTAGAGACCGACAGGGAGGCACAGATACGCAGTATTTT	TRBD1	many	TRBV20-1	15	TRBJ2-3
CASSFSQGSRYNEQFF	TGTGCCAGCAGCTTCAGTCAGGGTTCCCGCTACAATGAGCAGTTCTTC	.	few	TRBV7-8	16	TRBJ2-1
CASSYRRHTEAFF	TGTGCCAGCAGTTACCGGCGGCACACTGAAGCTTTCTTT	.	few	TRBV6-2/TRBV6-3	13	TRBJ1-1
CASISGSHTDTQYF	TGTGCCAGCATCTCAGGGAGCCACACAGATACGCAGTATTTT	.	few	TRBV6-2/TRBV6-3	14	TRBJ2-3
CASSLILAGGTDTQYF	TGCGCCAGCAGCTTGATACTAGCGGGGGGCACAGATACGCAGTATTTT	TRBD2	few	TRBV5-1	16	TRBJ2-3
CASSLPKRDRITDTQYF	TGTGCCAGCAGCTTACCCAAAAGGGACAGAATCACAGATACGCAGTATTTT	TRBD1	.	TRBV11-1	17	TRBJ2-3
CASSSSRGGMNTEAFF	TGTGCCAGCAGCTCCTCCAGAGGGGGCATGAACACTGAAGCTTTCTTT	TRBD1	.	TRBV7-2	16	TRBJ1-1
CASSFGRGGTDTQYF	TGCGCCAGCAGCTTCGGCCGGGGGGGCACAGATACGCAGTATTTT	TRBD2	.	TRBV5-1	15	TRBJ2-3
CATSSGHTQYF	TGTGCCACCAGTTCGGGGCATACGCAGTATTTT	.	.	TRBV24-1	11	TRBJ2-3
CASSQEGYTNYGYTF	TGTGCCAGCAGCCAAGAGGGCTATACGAACTATGGCTACACCTTC	.	.	TRBV14	15	TRBJ1-2
CASSLVPRGSEAFF	TGTGCCAGCAGCTTGGTCCCTCGGGGGTCCGAAGCTTTCTTT	.	few	TRBV7-2	14	TRBJ1-1
CASSLSTGNKNIQYF	TGTGCCAGCAGCTTAAGTACCGGAAACAAAAACATTCAGTACTTC	.	many	TRBV7-2	15	TRBJ2-4
CASRSRDTGELFF	TGTGCCAGCCGGTCTAGGGACACCGGGGAGCTGTTTTTT	.	.	TRBV6-2/TRBV6-3	13	TRBJ2-2
CASSPRTGIEAFF	TGTGCCAGCAGCCCTCGTACAGGGATTGAAGCTTTCTTT	.	few	TRBV11-2	13	TRBJ1-1
CASTPGRAGSYNEQFF	TGTGCCAGTACCCCGGGCCGGGCGGGCTCCTACAATGAGCAGTTCTTC	.	once	TRBV19	16	TRBJ2-1
CASSLPTGVKTQYF	TGTGCCAGCAGTTTACCCACAGGGGTTAAGACCCAGTACTTC	TRBD1	few	TRBV28	14	TRBJ2-5
CASSFARGEQYF	TGTGCCAGCAGCTTTGCGCGGGGTGAGCAGTACTTC	.	few	TRBV7-2	12	TRBJ2-7
CASSLLGGLNQPQHF	TGTGCCAGCAGTTTACTAGGGGGACTCAATCAGCCCCAGCATTTT	.	.	TRBV27	15	TRBJ1-5
CSARGQGGYSPLHF	TGCAGTGCTAGAGGACAGGGTGGATATTCACCCCTCCACTTT	TRBD1	many	TRBV20-1	14	TRBJ1-6
CASSAGQFNTDTQYF	TGTGCCAGCAGCGCAGGACAGTTCAACACAGATACGCAGTATTTT	.	few	TRBV9	15	TRBJ2-3
CAVKEGGAATDTQYF	TGTGCCGTAAAGGAGGGGGGCGCCGCGACAGATACGCAGTATTTT	.	.	TRBV7-2	15	TRBJ2-3